This entry lists 20 T cell receptor beta chains sequenced from one sample in a study of shared clonotypes between healthy human individuals. Only in-frame clones appear in the TCRdb table, and some are missing; sequencing was by immunoSEQ multiplex PCR. The sample shows 2,100,000 or so clones, approximately 94% of them seen only once. Specimen: naive CD4+ T cells sorted from blood. Subset given: CD45RA+ positively selected. Receptors were obtained from a man between 18 and 29 years old in good health.

This clone was detected only once. This sequence joins TRBV6-4 and TRBJ2-3; maybe TRBD1 (5 bases). Trimming removed 6 bases from V and 1 base from J, with 8 bases in between. Germline CDR1 MRHNA, CDR2 SNTAGT. The CDR3 spans 13 residues. The DNA of the CDR3 is TGTGCCAGCAGACCGACAGGCACAGATACGCAGTATTTT. The encoded protein is CASRPTGTDTQYF.

J is TRBJ2-7 and V is TRBV10-3; 8 bases align to TRBD1. J was trimmed by 3 bases and V by 1 base; bases with no gene match: 2. The germline CDR1 and CDR2 sequences are ENHRY and SYGVKD. The CDR3 covers 14 residues. CDR3 coding DNA: TGTGCCATCAGTGAGTTTACAGGGGGCTACGAGCAGTACTTC. Amino acids: CAISEFTGGYEQYF.

Details on this clone: The sample contains more than one DNA sequence encoding this CDR3. The chain is built from TRBV6-5 and TRBJ1-6, with D unresolved. Trimming left V 2 bases short and J 6 bases short, with 8 bases between. From germline, CDR1 is MNHEY and CDR2 SVGAGI. The CDR3 extends over 14 amino acids. CDR3 sequence: CASSYGGPNSPLHF. In DNA, the CDR3 is TGTGCCAGCAGTTACGGCGGTCCTAATTCACCCCTCCACTTT.

The V and J genes are TRBV25-1 and TRBJ1-4; perhaps TRBD1 as D (6 bases). The CDR3 is 15 residues long. Trimming pared 3 bases from V and 2 bases from J, leaving 10 bases between. Germline assignment: CDR1 MGHDK and CDR2 SYGVNS. CDR3 coding DNA: TGTGCCAGCAGTGAGACAGGAATCACTAATGAAAAACTGTTTTTT. It encodes CASSETGITNEKLFF.

This clone was detected only a few times. This specimen includes other DNA sequences encoding the same CDR3. The chain recombines TRBV18 with TRBJ1-2; 9 nucleotides line up with TRBD1. Germline V gene data show CDR1 as KGHSH and CDR2 as LQKENI. The V segment lost 3 bases and the J segment 2 bases; nucleotides outside the gene matches: 1. The CDR3 has 14 residues. The CDR3 region is CASSPDRGNYGYTF. The CDR3 DNA follows: TGTGCCAGCTCACCGGACAGGGGCAACTATGGCTACACCTTC.

The chain recombines TRBV7-8 with TRBJ1-1, with D possibly TRBD1 on 5 matching bases. Germline CDR1 and CDR2: SGHVS and FQNEAQ. The CDR3 is made up of 17 amino acids. The V end was cut by 5 bases, the J end by 0 bases, with 19 bases between. The CDR3 protein is CASSRGAEIYMNTEAFF. In DNA form, the CDR3 reads TGTGCCAGCAGCCGAGGGGCAGAAATATATATGAACACTGAAGCTTTCTTT. The whole variable domain, remainder taken from reference TRBV7-8 and TRBJ1-1, is GAGVSQSPRYKVAKRGQDVALRCDPISGHVSLFWYQQALGQGPEFLTYFQNEAQLDKSGLPSDRFFAERPEGSVSTLKIQRTQQEDSAVYLCASSRGAEIYMNTEAFFGQGTRLTVV.

The chain links TRBV5-1 to TRBJ2-3; a weak D match, TRBD1 (6 bases). Trimming left V 3 bases short and J 2 bases short, with 13 bases between. Germline V gives CDR1 SGHRS, CDR2 YFSETQ. This CDR3 spans 15 amino acids. The DNA for the CDR3 is TGCGCCAGCAGCTCCCAGGGGCGGCACACAGATACGCAGTATTTT. Translated: CASSSQGRHTDTQYF.

The gene calls are TRBV18 and TRBJ2-5; D might be TRBD2 (5 bases). CDR3 size: 15 residues. Trimming stripped 2 bases from V and 5 bases from J, with 15 bases between. Germline assignment: CDR1 KGHSH and CDR2 LQKENI. CDR3 DNA sequence: TGTGCCAGCTCACCAAGTAGTCTCTCGGGGGAGACCCAGTACTTC. Amino acid sequence: CASSPSSLSGETQYF.

The V gene is TRBV6-6, the J gene TRBJ2-7, with 10 bases aligning to TRBD1. V shed 8 bases, J shed 3 bases, and the junction held 13 bases outside the gene matches. The CDR3 is 16 residues long. Per the germline V gene, CDR1 is MNHNY and CDR2 is SVGAGI (reference sequence). In DNA form, the CDR3 reads TGTGCCAGCCGCGACCCCGGGACAGGGGCCGTCTACGAGCAGTACTTC. Its protein is CASRDPGTGAVYEQYF.

The chain is built from TRBV5-1 and TRBJ1-5, with a tentative D call TRBD1 (5 bases). CDR1 is SGHRS, CDR2 YFSETQ, per germline. The CDR3 loop spans 16 amino acids. V was cut by 4 bases and J by 0 bases, with 14 bases left in between. The CDR3 loop is CASSPGADNSNQPQHF. DNA of the CDR3: TGCGCCAGCAGCCCCGGGGCAGACAATAGCAATCAGCCCCAGCATTTT.

This chain joins TRBV6-5 and TRBJ1-6; no clear D. Trimming shortened V by 2 bases and J by 5 bases, and 13 bases separated the two germline ends. The germline V gene encodes CDR1 MNHEY and CDR2 SVGAGI. This CDR3 has 16 residues. The CDR3 loop is CASSYGSPSNNSPLHF. CDR3 nucleotides: TGTGCCAGCAGTTACGGATCCCCCTCAAATAATTCACCCCTCCACTTT.

The V call is TRBV2, the J call TRBJ2-7; TRBD1 matches at 8 bases. CDR3 length: 15 residues. In germline, CDR1 is SNHLY, CDR2 FYNNEI. Trimming cost V 1 base and J 3 bases; bases outside gene matches: 5. The chain's CDR3 is CASSEDRGSGYEQYF. Here the CDR3 DNA reads TGTGCCAGCAGTGAAGACAGGGGGAGCGGCTACGAGCAGTACTTC.

The chain combines TRBV21-1 with TRBJ2-7; the table calls TRBD2, which could not be checked here. TRBV21-1 is a pseudogene. This CDR3 has 10 residues. The CDR3 bases are TGTGCCAGCAGCCTCTACGAGCAGTACTTC. It is translated as CASSLYEQYF.

This chain uses TRBV20-1 with TRBJ1-1; 7 bases align to TRBD1. This CDR3 comprises 11 residues. The germline gives CDR1 DFQATT, CDR2 SNEGSKA (reference sequence). The V segment lost 6 bases and the J segment 10 bases; nucleotides outside the gene matches: 8. CDR3 sequence: CSAPGQVLAFF. The CDR3, as DNA: TGCAGTGCCCCTGGACAGGTGTTAGCTTTCTTT.

The gene calls are TRBV5-1 and TRBJ2-1; no reliable D call. V was pared by 2 bases and J by 5 bases, with 11 bases between. From germline, CDR1 is SGHRS and CDR2 YFSETQ. This CDR3 spans 14 amino acids. The CDR3 DNA reads TGCGCCAGCAGCTTCGATTCCGAGCACAATGAGCAGTTCTTC. Its translation: CASSFDSEHNEQFF.

The table lists this clone with a few counts. The V call is TRBV18, the J call TRBJ2-2; no definite D call. V lost 2 bases and J lost 0, with 7 bases in between. CDR1 and CDR2 from the germline V gene are KGHSH and LQKENI. CDR3 length equals 15 residues. CDR3 coding DNA: TGTGCCAGCTCACCAGACCTATCGAACACCGGGGAGCTGTTTTTT. Its translation: CASSPDLSNTGELFF.

Only one count was recorded for this clone. The J gene is TRBJ2-5, the V gene TRBV6-6, with 7 bases that match TRBD2. J gave up 3 bases and V 5 bases, and 9 bases lay outside the gene matches. The CDR3 spans 15 residues. Per germline, CDR1 MNHNY and CDR2 SVGAGI (reference sequence). The CDR3 here is CASSRPLAAKETQYF. CDR3 DNA sequence: TGTGCCAGCAGTCGGCCCCTAGCGGCGAAAGAGACCCAGTACTTC.

Only one count was recorded for this clone. The CDR3 DNA is TGTGCCAGCAGTCTCCCCCTTCTTGACAGCAACACTGAAGCTTTCTTT. Protein product: CASSLPLLDSNTEAFF. The chain employs TRBV7-9 and TRBJ1-1; D is possibly TRBD1 (5 bases). The CDR3 covers 16 residues. Trimming took off 6 bases at V and 2 bases at J, with 19 bases between the two ends. The V gene's germline CDR1 is SEHNR and CDR2 FQNEAQ (reference sequence). The full variable domain, its missing parts supplied by reference TRBV7-9 and TRBJ1-1, is DTGVSQNPRHKITKRGQNVTFRCDPISEHNRLYWYRQTLGQGPEFLTYFQNEAQLEKSRLLSDRFSAERPKGSFSTLEIQRTEQGDSAMYLCASSLPLLDSNTEAFFGQGTRLTVV.

The rearrangement joins TRBV28 to TRBJ2-5, with 11 bases that match TRBD2. With 1 base clipped from V and 2 bases from J, the junction kept 6 bases outside the gene matches. This CDR3 contains 17 residues. The germline V gene encodes CDR1 MDHEN and CDR2 SYDVKM. The CDR3 loop reads CASSLSGSGGAQETQYF. The CDR3 nucleotides read TGTGCCAGCAGTTTATCGGGTAGCGGGGGGGCTCAAGAGACCCAGTACTTC.

The CDR3 loop is CASILSRGSDEKLFF. The CDR3 DNA follows: TGTGCCAGCATCCTATCCAGGGGGTCCGATGAAAAACTGTTTTTT. This rearrangement joins TRBV5-8 to TRBJ1-4; 7 nucleotides align to TRBD1. V lost 6 bases and J lost 6; bases outside the gene matches: 11. Per germline, CDR1 SGHTS and CDR2 YDEGEE. The CDR3 consists of 15 residues. Based on the CDR3 plus reference TRBV5-8 and TRBJ1-4, the full variable domain is EAGVTQSPTHLIKTRGQQATLRCSPISGHTSVYWYQQALGLGLQFLLWYDEGEERNRGNFPPRFSGRQFPNYSSELNVNALELEDSALYLCASILSRGSDEKLFFGSGTQLSVL.